Below, 18 T cell receptor beta chains from the same sample are listed, as sequenced in a study of PD-1 blockade in classical Hodgkin lymphoma. Measured with immunoSEQ multiplex PCR; TCRdb has only the in-frame clones, and not every one. The table includes tens of thousands of clones, 77% detected once. Documented time point: cycle 4 day 1 (C4D1), after about 6 weeks of nivolumab. With no exception, relapse followed autologous stem cell transplantation in all patients, and brentuximab vedotin exposure varied. This material consisted of peripheral blood mononuclear cells (PBMCs), taken before the fourth cycle of nivolumab. Receptors originate from a human donor with classical Hodgkin lymphoma.

This chain joins TRBV2 and TRBJ2-5; D is ambiguous. Germline V lookup: CDR1 SNHLY, CDR2 FYNNEI. The CDR3 runs 14 residues. Trimming removed 7 bases from V and 4 bases from J, with 16 bases in between. The CDR3 DNA is TGTGCCAGCACCCTCAGGAGCCTGGGAGAGACCCAGTACTTC. Translated, it gives CASTLRSLGETQYF. The full variable domain, completed using reference TRBV2 and TRBJ2-5, is EPEVTQTPSHQVTQMGQEVILRCVPISNHLYFYWYRQILGQKVEFLVSFYNNEISEKSEIFDDQFSVERPDGSNFTLKIRSTKLEDSAMYFCASTLRSLGETQYFGPGTRLLVL.

Only a few counts were recorded for this clone. CDR3 in DNA: TGTGCCAGCAGCGTAAGCGGGCGGAACACCGGGGAGCTGTTTTTT. Translated, it gives CASSVSGRNTGELFF. The chain carries TRBV9 and TRBJ2-2; D might be TRBD2 (6 bases). Trimming cost V 1 base and J 1 base, with 8 bases left between them. CDR3 length: 15 residues. Germline lookup yields CDR1 SGDLS and CDR2 YYNGEE. The variable domain in full, with the rest retrieved from reference TRBV9 and TRBJ2-2, is DSGVTQTPKHLITATGQRVTLRCSPRSGDLSVYWYQQSLDQGLQFLIQYYNGEERAKGNILERFSAQQFPDLHSELNLSSLELGDSALYFCASSVSGRNTGELFFGEGSRLTVL.

The V gene is TRBV2, the J gene TRBJ1-3; D unclear. This CDR3 has 13 amino acids. CDR1 SNHLY and CDR2 FYNNEI come from the germline V gene. V was trimmed by 7 bases and J by 0 bases, leaving 7 bases between them. The CDR3 loop is CASKRYSGNTIYF. The CDR3 nucleotides read TGTGCCAGCAAGAGGTACTCTGGAAACACCATATATTTT.

The rearrangement uses TRBV29-1 and TRBJ2-2; TRBD2 is a possible D gene (6 bases). The ends were cut back, 6 bases at V and 7 bases at J, with 6 bases in the middle. The CDR3 runs 10 residues. Germline values: CDR1 SQVTM, CDR2 ANQGSEA. The CDR3 sequence is CSVGGGELFF. Here the CDR3 DNA reads TGCAGCGTGGGGGGCGGGGAGCTGTTTTTT.

Written as DNA, the CDR3 is TGTGCCAGCAGTTACGCGGGACGGATGAACACTGAAGCTTTCTTT. Its translation: CASSYAGRMNTEAFF. The V and J genes are TRBV6-6 and TRBJ1-1, with a possible D match to TRBD1 (5 bases). The CDR3 loop spans 15 amino acids. Germline values: CDR1 MNHNY, CDR2 SVGAGI (reference sequence). Trimming removed 2 bases at V and 0 bases at J, with 10 bases between.

The chain is built from TRBV15 and TRBJ1-1, with TRBD1 matching over 7 bases. Germline loops: CDR1 LNHNV, CDR2 YYDKDF (reference sequence). The V and J ends lost 6 bases and 3 bases, in that order; junction bases with no gene match: 7. This CDR3 has 14 residues. The CDR3: CATSSGGADTEAFF. The CDR3, as DNA: TGTGCCACCAGTTCAGGGGGTGCGGACACTGAAGCTTTCTTT.

V and J are TRBV7-9 and TRBJ2-7; maybe TRBD1 (6 bases). Germline values: CDR1 SEHNR, CDR2 FQNEAQ (reference sequence). Between the trimmed V and J ends, which lost 5 bases and 0 bases, there was a span of 14 bases. The CDR3 is made up of 15 amino acids. The CDR3 DNA sequence: TGTGCCAGCAGCACCCGAGCAGGGGACTCCTACGAGCAGTACTTC. Amino acid sequence: CASSTRAGDSYEQYF.

The rearrangement joins TRBV5-8 to TRBJ1-5, with D possibly TRBD1 on 5 matching bases. Trimming took off 4 bases at V and 8 bases at J, with 13 bases between the two ends. CDR1 is SGHTS, CDR2 YDEGEE, per germline. The CDR3 sequence is 13 residues long. As DNA, the CDR3 is TGTGCCAGCAGCCGGGACCGAAGAAAGCCCCAGCATTTT. This codes for CASSRDRRKPQHF.

The chain is built from TRBV2 and TRBJ1-2, with 7 bases that match TRBD1. The germline CDR1 and CDR2 sequences are SNHLY and FYNNEI. Trimming removed 6 bases from V and 8 bases from J; junction bases left unmatched: 15. The CDR3 totals 15 residues. CDR3 region: CASSVDRTGRRGYTF. CDR3 sequence (DNA): TGTGCCAGCAGCGTTGACCGGACAGGCCGGAGGGGCTACACCTTC.

The genes are TRBV18 and TRBJ2-5; 10 bases align to TRBD2. V lost 4 bases to trimming and J lost 5 bases; unmatched junction nucleotides: 4. Per the germline V gene, CDR1 is KGHSH and CDR2 is LQKENI. CDR3 length: 14 amino acids. CDR3 residues: CASSRASGGETQYF. In nucleotides, the CDR3 is TGTGCCAGCTCACGCGCTAGCGGGGGTGAGACCCAGTACTTC.

This chain uses TRBV5-1 with TRBJ2-3; 9 bases are shared with TRBD1. V was clipped by 1 base and J by 0 bases; unmatched bases: 9. From germline, CDR1 is SGHRS and CDR2 YFSETQ. The length of the CDR3 is 18 residues. CDR3 in amino acids: CASSLLGQGGISTDTQYF. DNA for the CDR3: TGCGCCAGCAGCTTGCTGGGACAGGGAGGGATTAGCACAGATACGCAGTATTTT.

The J gene is TRBJ2-2, the V gene TRBV7-2; no reliable D call. The CDR3 spans 14 residues. V lost 1 base and J lost 4, with 7 bases in between. Germline V gene lookup returns CDR1 SGHTA and CDR2 FQGNSA. DNA of the CDR3: TGTGCCAGCAGCTTAGGGGTCCGCACCGGGGAGCTGTTTTTT. Protein sequence: CASSLGVRTGELFF. Looking up the rest from reference TRBV7-2 and TRBJ2-2 gives the full variable domain: GAGVSQSPSNKVTEKGKDVELRCDPISGHTALYWYRQSLGQGLEFLIYFQGNSAPDKSGLPSDRFSAERTGGSVSTLTIQRTQQEDSAVYLCASSLGVRTGELFFGEGSRLTVL.

The rearrangement links TRBV27 to TRBJ1-6, with 7 bases fitting TRBD1. This CDR3 comprises 14 residues. Per the germline V gene, CDR1 is MNHEY and CDR2 is SMNVEV (reference sequence). The V and J ends lost 6 bases and 7 bases, in that order; junction bases with no gene match: 6. CDR3 protein: CASRPGQRNSPLHF. CDR3 DNA: TGTGCCAGCAGACCGGGACAGAGAAATTCACCCCTCCACTTT.

CDR3 in amino acids: CASSRSGGRETEAFF. The CDR3 bases are TGTGCCAGCAGCCGATCCGGGGGAAGAGAGACTGAAGCTTTCTTT. The chain couples TRBV7-9 to TRBJ1-1, with D perhaps matching TRBD1 (5 bases). The CDR3 has 15 residues. With 5 bases removed from V and 5 bases from J, the gap between germline ends came to 18 bases. CDR1 SEHNR and CDR2 FQNEAQ come from the germline V gene (reference sequence).

CDR3 coding DNA: TGTGCCAGCAGCTCTGGGGTCGGGGAGACCCAGTACTTC. Translated: CASSSGVGETQYF. The chain is built from TRBV7-9 and TRBJ2-5, with no clear D. The CDR3 length is 13 residues. Per germline, CDR1 SEHNR and CDR2 FQNEAQ (reference sequence). Trimming took 4 bases from V and 5 from J, leaving 11 bases between them. The full variable domain, with the rest looked up from reference TRBV7-9 and TRBJ2-5, is DTGVSQNPRHKITKRGQNVTFRCDPISEHNRLYWYRQTLGQGPEFLTYFQNEAQLEKSRLLSDRFSAERPKGSFSTLEIQRTEQGDSAMYLCASSSGVGETQYFGPGTRLLVL.

This sequence joins TRBV5-4 and TRBJ2-2; 7 positions match TRBD1. The V and J ends lost 3 bases and 2 bases, in that order; junction bases with no gene match: 7. CDR1 is SGHNT and CDR2 is YYREEE in the germline V gene (reference sequence). The CDR3 totals 16 residues. The CDR3 nucleotides are TGTGCCAGCAGCTCAGGGACAGCCCCTAACACCGGGGAGCTGTTTTTT. This encodes CASSSGTAPNTGELFF.

This chain links TRBV30 with TRBJ2-1, with 9 nucleotides matching TRBD2. The CDR3 is made up of 15 amino acids. V lost 1 base and J lost 5; bases outside the gene matches: 6. Per germline, CDR1 GTSNPN and CDR2 SVGIG (reference sequence). CDR3 DNA sequence: TGTGCCTGGAGTGATTGGCTAGCGGGGAACAATGAGCAGTTCTTC. It encodes CAWSDWLAGNNEQFF.

The count of this clone is one. The rearrangement joins TRBV6-5 to TRBJ2-7; weak D call: TRBD2 (7 bases). Deletions cut 2 bases from V and 7 bases from J, with 18 bases between. The CDR3 length is 15 residues. Germline-derived CDR1 and CDR2 are MNHEY and SVGAGI. The CDR3 sequence: CASSYAGGPFLEQYF. CDR3 nucleotides: TGTGCCAGCAGTTACGCCGGGGGGCCCTTCCTAGAGCAGTACTTC.